This T cell receptor beta chain came from a study of chemoradiotherapy in HPV16-positive cancers. Samples were taken several times over chemoradiotherapy. The protocol was immunoSEQ multiplex PCR, while the TCRdb copy is restricted to in-frame clones and leaves out a portion. Of some 70,000 clones detected, 88% appear once; the ten largest clones hold 3.5% to 4.5%. This TCR derives from a human donor with HPV-associated anogenital cancer. The input for sequencing was blood, taken from a patient who underwent chemoradiotherapy.

CDR3 protein: CASSPARFLEYEQYF. DNA for the CDR3: TGTGCCAGCAGCCCGGCACGGTTTTTGGAGTACGAGCAGTACTTC. The chain combines TRBV7-2 with TRBJ2-7, with no clear D. Trimming shortened V by 5 bases and J by 4 bases, and 18 bases separated the two germline ends. CDR3 length: 15 amino acids. Germline loops: CDR1 SGHTA, CDR2 FQGNSA.